The 15 T cell receptor beta chains below were found in one sample sequenced in a study of CD8+ T cells in alopecia areata. Treatment given: oral pan-JAK inhibitor, 5-10 mg twice daily. Extracted RNA was reverse transcribed into cDNA, the sequencing template. Assay: immunoSEQ multiplex PCR; the TCRdb copy retains only in-frame clones and omits some. The table records more than 90,000 clones, about 60% of them present only once. Here the sequenced sample was CD8+ T cells sorted from blood, taken at roughly week 55, from a patient treated with tofacitinib. The receptors stem from a human donor with alopecia areata.

The chain employs TRBV4-1 and TRBJ1-6, with TRBD1 as a possible D gene (5 bases). CDR1 MGHRA and CDR2 YSYEKL come from the germline V gene. With 6 bases removed from V and 1 base from J, the gap between germline ends came to 10 bases. This CDR3 contains 15 residues. The CDR3 sequence is CASSRGPSYNSPLHF. The CDR3 DNA follows: TGCGCCAGCAGTAGGGGACCGTCCTATAATTCACCCCTCCACTTT.

The rearrangement joins TRBV4-2 to TRBJ1-5, with a possible D match to TRBD1 (5 bases). The CDR3 runs 16 residues. V lost 0 bases to trimming and J lost 2 bases, with 11 bases between them. Germline CDR1 LGHNA, CDR2 YNFKEQ. CDR3 bases: TGTGCCAGCAGCCAAGAACCGGGACGGGGCAATCAGCCCCAGCATTTT. Translation: CASSQEPGRGNQPQHF.

The V gene is TRBV7-9, the J gene TRBJ1-1; perhaps TRBD1 as D (6 bases). Trimming took off 1 base at V and 4 bases at J, with 13 bases between the two ends. Germline V gene sequence: CDR1 SEHNR, CDR2 FQNEAQ (reference sequence). The CDR3 has 15 residues. The CDR3 sequence: CASSLVLGGGTEAFF. In DNA form, the CDR3 reads TGTGCCAGCAGCTTAGTTTTGGGGGGCGGCACTGAAGCTTTCTTT. Filled out from reference TRBV7-9 and TRBJ1-1, the complete variable domain reads DTGVSQNPRHKITKRGQNVTFRCDPISEHNRLYWYRQTLGQGPEFLTYFQNEAQLEKSRLLSDRFSAERPKGSFSTLEIQRTEQGDSAMYLCASSLVLGGGTEAFFGQGTRLTVV.

This sequence joins TRBV30 and TRBJ1-1, with D unresolved. The CDR3 is made up of 13 amino acids. The V and J ends lost 4 bases and 1 base respectively, with 10 bases between them. Germline CDR1 reads GTSNPN; CDR2 reads SVGIG (reference sequence). CDR3 residues: CAWTLGTNTEAFF. In nucleotides, the CDR3 is TGTGCCTGGACCTTAGGTACGAACACTGAAGCTTTCTTT.

The J gene is TRBJ2-6, the V gene TRBV7-9; D is perhaps TRBD2 (6 bases). The CDR3 is 16 amino acids. The V end lost 6 bases, the J end lost 1 base, and 13 bases lay between the germline ends. Germline V lookup: CDR1 SEHNR, CDR2 FQNEAQ (reference sequence). The CDR3 nucleotides are TGTGCCAGCAGTTCGGGGGTGGGGTCTGGGGCCAACGTCCTGACTTTC. This translates into CASSSGVGSGANVLTF. The whole variable domain, remainder taken from reference TRBV7-9 and TRBJ2-6, is DTGVSQNPRHKITKRGQNVTFRCDPISEHNRLYWYRQTLGQGPEFLTYFQNEAQLEKSRLLSDRFSAERPKGSFSTLEIQRTEQGDSAMYLCASSSGVGSGANVLTFGAGSRLTVL.

This clone was picked up a small number of times. Other DNA variants within this sample encode the same CDR3. This rearrangement joins TRBV15 to TRBJ1-1; no reliable D call. V was shortened by 0 bases and J by 1 base, with 3 bases between the two germline ends. The CDR3 consists of 13 residues. Germline V gene sequence: CDR1 LNHNV, CDR2 YYDKDF (reference sequence). CDR3 protein: CATSRDENTEAFF. In DNA, the CDR3 is TGTGCCACCAGCAGAGATGAGAACACTGAAGCTTTCTTT.

This chain joins TRBV5-6 and TRBJ1-2, with D maybe TRBD1 (5 bases). The germline V and J ends were trimmed by 0 bases and 3 bases, with 15 bases remaining between them. This CDR3 region has 16 residues. Germline values: CDR1 SGHDT, CDR2 YYEEEE. The CDR3: CASSLAWFGTDYGYTF. In DNA, the CDR3 is TGTGCCAGCAGCTTGGCTTGGTTCGGGACGGACTATGGCTACACCTTC.

This clone has just a few counts. The V call is TRBV6-5, the J call TRBJ2-2; D is undetermined. CDR3 length: 14 residues. Per germline, CDR1 MNHEY and CDR2 SVGAGI. Between the trimmed V and J ends, which lost 4 bases and 0 bases, there was a span of 6 bases. The CDR3 loop is CASSLNANTGELFF. CDR3 coding DNA: TGTGCCAGCAGTTTGAACGCGAACACCGGGGAGCTGTTTTTT.

The chain couples TRBV6-6 to TRBJ1-2; no definite D call. CDR3 size: 12 residues. V was clipped by 2 bases and J by 8 bases, with 9 bases between them. Germline V gene sequence: CDR1 MNHNY, CDR2 SVGAGI (reference sequence). The CDR3 nucleotides are TGTGCCAGCAGTTACGACCATGAGGGCTACACCTTC. Its protein is CASSYDHEGYTF.

This clone was seen only once. The genes are TRBV4-1 and TRBJ2-3; D is possibly TRBD2 (6 bases). The CDR3 is 16 residues long. Trimming left V 0 bases short and J 2 bases short, with 12 bases between. Germline V lookup: CDR1 MGHRA, CDR2 YSYEKL. Here the CDR3 DNA reads TGCGCCAGCAGCCAAGAGGCGGGGAGGTTCACAGATACGCAGTATTTT. This gives the protein CASSQEAGRFTDTQYF.

The chain carries TRBV15 and TRBJ2-1; TRBD1 matches at 9 bases. There are 18 residues in the CDR3. V was clipped by 1 base and J by 6 bases; unmatched bases: 13. Germline CDR1 is LNHNV and CDR2 is YYDKDF (reference sequence). CDR3 sequence reads: CATSRVAPWDRVGNEQFF. The CDR3 coding sequence is TGTGCCACCAGCAGAGTAGCCCCTTGGGACAGGGTAGGCAATGAGCAGTTCTTC.

The V and J genes are TRBV6-5 and TRBJ1-2; D ambiguous. CDR3 length equals 15 residues. With 2 bases removed from V and 3 bases from J, the gap between germline ends came to 13 bases. From germline, CDR1 is MNHEY and CDR2 SVGAGI. The CDR3, as DNA: TGTGCCAGCAGTTACCCCATAGGCGGGGACTATGGCTACACCTTC. Translated, it gives CASSYPIGGDYGYTF.

This clone was counted only a few times. The chain recombines TRBV29-1 with TRBJ2-2, with D possibly called TRBD1 or TRBD2 (6 bases each). The CDR3 length is 13 residues. V was cut by 5 bases and J by 8 bases, with 15 bases left in between. Germline CDR1 and CDR2: SQVTM and ANQGSEA. The chain's CDR3 is CSVFGGGTGELFF. The CDR3, as DNA: TGCAGCGTTTTCGGAGGGGGGACGGGGGAGCTGTTTTTT.

The chain joins TRBV9 to TRBJ2-2; TRBD2 matches at 8 bases. CDR3 length: 16 amino acids. Trimming took 0 bases from V and 1 from J; bases not matched to a gene: 2. CDR1 is SGDLS, CDR2 YYNGEE, per germline. CDR3 sequence: CASSVGSGGNTGELFF. CDR3 nucleotides: TGTGCCAGCAGCGTAGGAAGCGGGGGGAACACCGGGGAGCTGTTTTTT.

This clone was detected a few times. V usage is TRBV11-2 and J usage is TRBJ2-2; the match to TRBD2 covers 16 bases. The CDR3 has 19 residues. Germline V gene sequence: CDR1 SGHAT, CDR2 FQNNGV. V trimming: 3 bases; J trimming: 1 base; junction bases outside the gene matches: 5. Here the CDR3 DNA reads TGTGCCAGCAGCTTGGGACTAGCGGGGGGGCCACGGAACACCGGGGAGCTGTTTTTT. Its protein product is CASSLGLAGGPRNTGELFF.